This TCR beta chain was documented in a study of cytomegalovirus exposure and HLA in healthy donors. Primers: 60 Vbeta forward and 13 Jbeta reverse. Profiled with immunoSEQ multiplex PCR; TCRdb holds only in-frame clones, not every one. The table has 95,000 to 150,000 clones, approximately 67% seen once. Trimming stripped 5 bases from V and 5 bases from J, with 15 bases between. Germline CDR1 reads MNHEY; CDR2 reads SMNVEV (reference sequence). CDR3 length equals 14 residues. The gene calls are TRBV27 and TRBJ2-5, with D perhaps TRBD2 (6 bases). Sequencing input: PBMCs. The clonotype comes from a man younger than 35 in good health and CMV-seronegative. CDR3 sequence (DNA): TGTGCCAGCAGTCAGGAGACTAGTGGGGAGACCCAGTACTTC. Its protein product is CASSQETSGETQYF.